This T cell receptor (beta chain) emerged from a study of blood T cell repertoires in COVID-19. Study background: Nucleic acid was either cDNA or gDNA, and it came from T cells, B-cell-depleted T cells, or PBMCs.

Per the original methods: How many nucleated cells were present was estimated from reference gene primer amplification. Sequencing was performed with immunoSEQ multiplex PCR; in TCRdb, only in-frame clones are kept and a portion is missing. V and J calls and clone size follow that table, whereas D and trimming were derived from the DNA. The table records about 180,000 clones, 84% of them present only once. The CDR3 runs 12 residues. V lost 11 bases, J lost 4 bases, and 14 bases lay in between. Germline assignment: CDR1 SNHLY and CDR2 FYNNEI. V usage is TRBV2 and J usage is TRBJ1-2; D might be TRBD1 (5 bases). The sequence was collected from a human donor in a cohort sampled during active COVID-19. The sample comprised peripheral blood. The CDR3 nucleotides are TGTGCCGTTCAAACTGGGGCCTATGGCTACACCTTC. Amino acids: CAVQTGAYGYTF.